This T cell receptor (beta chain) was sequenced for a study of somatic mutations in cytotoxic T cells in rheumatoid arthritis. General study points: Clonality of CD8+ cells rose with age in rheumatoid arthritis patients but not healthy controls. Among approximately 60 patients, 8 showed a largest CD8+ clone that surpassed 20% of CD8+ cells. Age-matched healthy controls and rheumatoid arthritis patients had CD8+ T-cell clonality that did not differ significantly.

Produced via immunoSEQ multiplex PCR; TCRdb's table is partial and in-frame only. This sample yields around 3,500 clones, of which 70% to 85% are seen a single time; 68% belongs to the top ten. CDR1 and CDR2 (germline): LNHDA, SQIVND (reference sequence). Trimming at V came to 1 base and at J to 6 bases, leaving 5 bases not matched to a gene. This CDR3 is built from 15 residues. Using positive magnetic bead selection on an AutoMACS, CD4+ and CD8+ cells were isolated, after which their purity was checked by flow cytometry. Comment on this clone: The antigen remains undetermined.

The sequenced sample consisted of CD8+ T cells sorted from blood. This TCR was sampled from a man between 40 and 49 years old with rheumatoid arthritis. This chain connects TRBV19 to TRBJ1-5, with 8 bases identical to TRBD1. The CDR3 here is CASSIGQGRIQPQHF. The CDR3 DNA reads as TGTGCCAGTAGTATAGGACAGGGGAGGATTCAGCCCCAGCATTTT.